These 26 T cell receptor beta chains share one sample of origin, sequenced in a study of blood T cell repertoires in COVID-19. Sequencing used immunoSEQ multiplex PCR; TCRdb keeps in-frame clones, though not all of them. The sample holds roughly 110,000 clones, less than 90% seen once. Sequencing input: peripheral blood. The receptors shown here come from a human donor in a cohort sampled during active COVID-19.

This chain uses TRBV7-9 with TRBJ2-1, with a weak D call TRBD1 (7 bases). The CDR3 spans 17 residues. V was cut by 0 bases and J by 1 base, with 13 bases left in between. CDR1 is SEHNR, CDR2 FQNEAQ, per germline (reference sequence). The CDR3 sequence is CASSLAQGGSSYNEQFF. CDR3 sequence (DNA): TGTGCCAGCAGCTTAGCCCAGGGGGGATCTTCCTACAATGAGCAGTTCTTC.

This clone was counted once. The chain joins TRBV30 to TRBJ1-5; no clear D gene. This CDR3 is 14 amino acids long. V lost 0 bases to trimming and J lost 1 base, with 7 bases between them. In germline, CDR1 is GTSNPN, CDR2 SVGIG (reference sequence). DNA for the CDR3: TGTGCCTGGAGTGTAACAGTCAGCAATCAGCCCCAGCATTTT. Its translation: CAWSVTVSNQPQHF. Full variable domain (missing parts from reference TRBV30 and TRBJ1-5): SQTIHQWPATLVQPVGSPLSLECTVEGTSNPNLYWYRQAAGRGLQLLFYSVGIGQISSEVPQNLSASRPQDRQFILSSKKLLLSDSGFYLCAWSVTVSNQPQHFGDGTRLSIL.

The rearrangement uses TRBV3-1 (or the pseudogene TRBV3-2) and TRBJ2-2, with D possibly matching TRBD2 (7 bases). The germline V gene has CDR1 LGHDT and CDR2 YNNKEL (reference sequence). This CDR3 spans 16 amino acids. V lost 1 base and J 6 bases, leaving 15 bases between the germline ends. The CDR3 DNA follows: TGTGCCAGCAGCCAAGGCACGGGGGGCGCGGCCGGGGAGCTGTTTTTT. It translates to CASSQGTGGAAGELFF.

This clone was seen at least ten times. The chain is built from TRBV7-9 and TRBJ2-7; 9 bases match TRBD2. This CDR3 contains 17 residues. With 0 bases clipped from V and 2 bases from J, the junction kept 8 bases outside the gene matches. Per germline, CDR1 SEHNR and CDR2 FQNEAQ (reference sequence). CDR3 bases: TGTGCCAGCAGCTTAGCGGGAACTAGCGGGTTGACCTACGAGCAGTACTTC. Translating it yields CASSLAGTSGLTYEQYF.

The V call is TRBV3-1 (or the pseudogene TRBV3-2), the J call TRBJ1-2, with 7 bases that match TRBD1. The CDR3 length is 15 residues. Germline CDR1 and CDR2: LGHDT and YNNKEL (reference sequence). V gave up 1 base and J gave up 4 bases; unmatched junction bases: 6. The CDR3 reads CASSQVGTAIYGYTF. CDR3 in DNA: TGTGCCAGCAGCCAAGTGGGGACAGCGATCTATGGCTACACCTTC.

The chain links TRBV24-1 to TRBJ2-5; a weak D match, TRBD2 (5 bases). This CDR3 is built from 12 residues. Per germline, CDR1 KGHDR and CDR2 SFDVKD. Trimming stripped 10 bases from V and 2 bases from J, with 10 bases between. The CDR3 loop reads CATSREQETQYF. The CDR3 DNA sequence: TGTGCCACATCGAGGGAACAAGAGACCCAGTACTTC.

This clone was observed once. The chain combines TRBV28 with TRBJ2-7, with D maybe TRBD2 (5 bases). The V and J ends lost 6 bases and 7 bases respectively, with 25 bases between them. Germline CDR1 is MDHEN and CDR2 is SYDVKM. This CDR3 has 16 residues. The CDR3 DNA reads as TGTGCCAGCAGCATCGGCGGGTCTCCCTACACGGGGGAGCAGTACTTC. As protein: CASSIGGSPYTGEQYF.

This clone was detected a few times. The genes are TRBV5-1 and TRBJ1-2; 7 nucleotides align to TRBD1. Germline-derived CDR1 and CDR2 are SGHRS and YFSETQ. This CDR3 contains 16 residues. Trimming cost V 1 base and J 0 bases; bases outside gene matches: 6. The CDR3 region has the DNA TGCGCCAGCAGCTTGAGTCAGGGGGTTACTAACTATGGCTACACCTTC. This translates into CASSLSQGVTNYGYTF. Based on the CDR3 plus reference TRBV5-1 and TRBJ1-2, the full variable domain is KAGVTQTPRYLIKTRGQQVTLSCSPISGHRSVSWYQQTPGQGLQFLFEYFSETQRNKGNFPGRFSGRQFSNSRSEMNVSTLELGDSALYLCASSLSQGVTNYGYTFGSGTRLTVV.

Only one count was recorded for this clone. The chain uses TRBV30 and TRBJ1-2; no firm D call. The CDR3 extends over 12 amino acids. Germline CDR1 GTSNPN, CDR2 SVGIG (reference sequence). V lost 1 base, J lost 6 bases, and 9 bases lay in between. CDR3 protein: CAWSAISDGYTF. Written as DNA, the CDR3 is TGTGCCTGGAGTGCAATTTCGGATGGCTACACCTTC.

The chain has TRBV19 and TRBJ1-4; a weak D match, TRBD1 (5 bases). Trimming removed 9 bases from V and 3 bases from J, with 17 bases in between. The CDR3 covers 15 residues. Germline CDR1 reads LNHDA; CDR2 reads SQIVND (reference sequence). The CDR3 DNA is TGTGCCAGCACTGCCAGCGGGGGACCTAATGAAAAACTGTTTTTT. Translating it yields CASTASGGPNEKLFF.

The chain uses TRBV7-2 and TRBJ2-5; maybe TRBD2 (5 bases). V gave up 1 base and J gave up 4 bases, with 7 bases separating them. The germline gives CDR1 SGHTA, CDR2 FQGNSA. The CDR3 runs 13 residues. In nucleotides, the CDR3 is TGTGCCAGCAGCTTAGTTCGGGGAGAGACCCAGTACTTC. Translated: CASSLVRGETQYF. The variable domain in full, completed from reference TRBV7-2 and TRBJ2-5, reads GAGVSQSPSNKVTEKGKDVELRCDPISGHTALYWYRQSLGQGLEFLIYFQGNSAPDKSGLPSDRFSAERTGGSVSTLTIQRTQQEDSAVYLCASSLVRGETQYFGPGTRLLVL.

This sequence joins TRBV28 and TRBJ2-1, with 16 bases that match TRBD2. The trim removed 5 bases at V and 9 bases at J, leaving 10 bases unmatched. Germline assignment: CDR1 MDHEN and CDR2 SYDVKM. This CDR3 is built from 17 residues. CDR3 loop: CASSVPGLAGGSSEQFF. The CDR3 nucleotides are TGTGCCAGCAGTGTTCCGGGACTAGCGGGAGGGAGCAGTGAGCAGTTCTTC.

The V gene is TRBV19, the J gene TRBJ2-6; the D is unclear. This CDR3 contains 15 residues. Per germline, CDR1 LNHDA and CDR2 SQIVND (reference sequence). The germline V and J ends were trimmed by 5 bases and 0 bases, with 8 bases remaining between them. The CDR3 spells CASSSLGSGANVLTF. For the CDR3, the DNA is TGTGCCAGTAGTTCGCTCGGCTCTGGGGCCAACGTCCTGACTTTC.

V gene TRBV30 combines with J gene TRBJ2-5; 7 bases align to TRBD2. Per germline, CDR1 GTSNPN and CDR2 SVGIG (reference sequence). CDR3 length: 17 amino acids. V lost 1 base and J lost 4; bases outside the gene matches: 15. As DNA, the CDR3 is TGTGCCTGGAGTGGTCTTGGTGGGAGGGCCGGGACAGAGACCCAGTACTTC. Its protein product is CAWSGLGGRAGTETQYF.

The chain couples TRBV5-6 to TRBJ2-1, with 10 bases fitting TRBD2. Germline V gene lookup returns CDR1 SGHDT and CDR2 YYEEEE. V shed 3 bases and J 4 bases; nucleotides not matched to a gene: 4. The CDR3 consists of 15 residues. In DNA form, the CDR3 reads TGTGCCAGCAGCTCTGGACTAGCGGCGTACAATGAGCAGTTCTTC. Amino acids: CASSSGLAAYNEQFF.

The V call is TRBV20-1, the J call TRBJ1-2; D is unclear. This CDR3 is built from 11 residues. Germline CDR1 is DFQATT and CDR2 is SNEGSKA (reference sequence). V lost 3 bases to trimming and J lost 8 bases, with 10 bases between them. This chain's CDR3 is CSASGSEGYTF. The CDR3 bases are TGCAGTGCTAGCGGTTCGGAGGGCTACACCTTC.

The chain recombines TRBV30 with TRBJ2-3; D gene ambiguous. This CDR3 region has 11 residues. With 4 bases removed from V and 3 bases from J, the gap between germline ends came to 5 bases. Germline CDR1 GTSNPN, CDR2 SVGIG (reference sequence). CDR3 loop: CAWKLTDTQYF. The CDR3 coding sequence is TGTGCCTGGAAATTAACAGATACGCAGTATTTT.

The chain carries TRBV6-2 or TRBV6-3 and TRBJ2-1; 9 bases are shared with TRBD2. This CDR3 region has 15 residues. With V trimmed by 1 base and J by 14 bases, 12 bases remained unmatched. Per germline, CDR1 MNHEY and CDR2 SVGEGT. The CDR3 DNA is TGTGCCAGCAGTTACTTGGGACTAGCAGTTGAAGGGGAGTTCTTC. Translating it yields CASSYLGLAVEGEFF.

V is TRBV28 and J is TRBJ1-2, with D perhaps TRBD1 (5 bases). The V end lost 5 bases, the J end lost 6 bases, and 22 bases lay between the germline ends. The CDR3 spans 16 residues. Germline CDR1 reads MDHEN; CDR2 reads SYDVKM. The CDR3 DNA sequence: TGTGCCAGCAGTAAGACTGCCCGGGGGTCATTCGATGGCTACACCTTC. This sequence encodes CASSKTARGSFDGYTF.

In its sample, this clone was seen once. This chain connects TRBV4-1 to TRBJ2-1; D call uncertain. The CDR3 consists of 14 residues. V lost 4 bases and J lost 2, with 9 bases in between. The germline V gene encodes CDR1 MGHRA and CDR2 YSYEKL. CDR3 DNA sequence: TGCGCCAGCAGCCTTAGCAGTACCTACAATGAGCAGTTCTTC. Translated, it gives CASSLSSTYNEQFF.

V usage is TRBV11-3 and J usage is TRBJ2-1, with D perhaps TRBD2 (5 bases). Deletions cut 4 bases from V and 5 bases from J, with 18 bases between. Germline V gives CDR1 SGHNT, CDR2 YENEEA. This CDR3 is 16 amino acids long. CDR3 region: CASSWTSTAGNNEQFF. The CDR3 DNA reads TGTGCCAGCAGCTGGACCAGTACTGCGGGTAACAATGAGCAGTTCTTC.

The chain links TRBV6-5 to TRBJ2-7; D is perhaps TRBD2 (6 bases). CDR3 length: 15 amino acids. Between the trimmed V and J ends, which lost 6 bases and 7 bases, there was a span of 22 bases. CDR1 and CDR2 (germline): MNHEY, SVGAGI. The CDR3 DNA follows: TGTGCCAGCAGCCTCGACAGACCCAATGCGGGGGAGCAGTACTTC. Residues: CASSLDRPNAGEQYF.

This clone has more than one count but fewer than ten. The genes are TRBV28 and TRBJ2-5, with 7 bases fitting TRBD1. V was pared by 9 bases and J by 5 bases, with 6 bases of the junction left unmatched. The CDR3 length is 12 residues. Germline V gives CDR1 MDHEN, CDR2 SYDVKM. The CDR3 here is CASKGAWETQYF. DNA of the CDR3: TGTGCCAGTAAGGGGGCCTGGGAGACCCAGTACTTC.

The genes are TRBV9 and TRBJ2-3; 10 bases are shared with TRBD2. Germline CDR1 is SGDLS and CDR2 is YYNGEE. This CDR3 comprises 15 residues. J was trimmed by 5 bases and V by 3 bases; bases with no gene match: 6. CDR3 loop: CASSGVAGGGDTQYF. The CDR3 coding sequence is TGTGCCAGCAGCGGGGTAGCGGGGGGCGGAGATACGCAGTATTTT.

The chain is built from TRBV13 and TRBJ2-2; a possible D gene is TRBD1 (5 bases). Trimming removed 4 bases at V and 4 bases at J, with 16 bases between. There are 16 residues in the CDR3. Germline V CDR1 and CDR2: PRHDT, FYEKMQ (reference sequence). The CDR3 protein is CASSSPAGRGTGELFF. The CDR3 region has the DNA TGTGCCAGCAGCTCCCCAGCAGGGCGAGGCACCGGGGAGCTGTTTTTT.

This chain joins TRBV18 and TRBJ2-7; 9 nucleotides align to TRBD2. CDR3 length: 15 amino acids. V lost 2 bases, J lost 4 bases, and 6 bases stayed unmatched. The V gene's germline CDR1 is KGHSH and CDR2 LQKENI. The chain's CDR3 is CASSPGLAGNYEQYV. In DNA form, the CDR3 reads TGTGCCAGCTCACCAGGGCTAGCGGGGAATTACGAGCAGTACGTC.